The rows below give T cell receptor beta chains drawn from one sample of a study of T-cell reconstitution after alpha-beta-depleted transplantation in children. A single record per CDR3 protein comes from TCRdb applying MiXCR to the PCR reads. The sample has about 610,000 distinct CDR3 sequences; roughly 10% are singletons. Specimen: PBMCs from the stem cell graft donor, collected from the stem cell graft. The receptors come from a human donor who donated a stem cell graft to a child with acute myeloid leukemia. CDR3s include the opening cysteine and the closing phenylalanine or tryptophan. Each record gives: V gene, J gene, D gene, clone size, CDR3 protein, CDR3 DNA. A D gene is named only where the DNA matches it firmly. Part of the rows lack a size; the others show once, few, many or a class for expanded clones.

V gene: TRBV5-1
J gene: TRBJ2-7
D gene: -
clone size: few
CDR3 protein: CASSLVGSTGGYEQYF
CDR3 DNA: TGCGCCAGCAGCTTGGTCGGTTCCACTGGAGGGTACGAGCAGTACTTC

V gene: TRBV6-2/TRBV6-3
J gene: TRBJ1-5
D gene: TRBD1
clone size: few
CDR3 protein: CASSPSGTGFNQPQHF
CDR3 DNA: TGTGCCAGCAGTCCATCCGGGACAGGATTCAATCAGCCCCAGCATTTT

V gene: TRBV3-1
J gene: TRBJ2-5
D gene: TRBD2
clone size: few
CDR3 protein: CASSQTSGRGVQETQYF
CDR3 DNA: TGTGCCAGCAGCCAGACTAGCGGGAGAGGGGTCCAAGAGACCCAGTACTTC

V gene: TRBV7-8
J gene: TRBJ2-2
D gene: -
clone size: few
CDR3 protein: CASSLVPGSGELFF
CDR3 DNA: TGTGCCAGCAGCTTAGTCCCGGGCAGCGGGGAGCTGTTTTTT

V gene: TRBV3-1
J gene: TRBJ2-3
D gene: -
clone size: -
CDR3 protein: CASSQFGGSTDTQYF
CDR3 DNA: TGTGCCAGCAGCCAGTTCGGGGGAAGCACAGATACGCAGTATTTT

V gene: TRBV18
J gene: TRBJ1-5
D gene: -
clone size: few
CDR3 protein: CASSPPGRNQPQHF
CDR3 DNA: TGTGCCAGCTCACCACCAGGGAGGAATCAGCCCCAGCATTTT

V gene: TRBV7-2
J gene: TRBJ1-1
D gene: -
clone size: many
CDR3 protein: CASSLAGGMNTEAFF
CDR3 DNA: TGTGCCAGCAGCTTAGCTGGGGGAATGAACACTGAAGCTTTCTTT

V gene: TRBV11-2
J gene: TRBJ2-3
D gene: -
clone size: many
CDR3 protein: CASSLEAGGSGSDTQYF
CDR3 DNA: TGTGCCAGCAGCTTAGAGGCAGGGGGGAGCGGGTCAGATACGCAGTATTTT

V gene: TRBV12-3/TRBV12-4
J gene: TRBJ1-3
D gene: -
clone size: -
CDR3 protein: CASSFLGVSGNTIYF
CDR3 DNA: TGTGCCAGCAGTTTTTTGGGGGTCTCTGGAAACACCATATATTTT

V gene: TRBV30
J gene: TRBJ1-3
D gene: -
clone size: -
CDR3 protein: CAWSFNGAGNTIYF
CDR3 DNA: TGTGCCTGGAGTTTTAACGGCGCTGGAAACACCATATATTTT

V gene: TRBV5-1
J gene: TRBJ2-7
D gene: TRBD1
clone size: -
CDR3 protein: CASSSEGQPTYEQYF
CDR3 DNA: TGCGCCAGCAGCTCAGAGGGACAGCCTACCTACGAGCAGTACTTC

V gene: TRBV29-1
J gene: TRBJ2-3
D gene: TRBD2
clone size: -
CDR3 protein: CSVEDRGTSGRIPDTQYF
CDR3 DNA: TGCAGCGTTGAAGATCGGGGAACTAGCGGGAGGATCCCAGATACGCAGTATTTT

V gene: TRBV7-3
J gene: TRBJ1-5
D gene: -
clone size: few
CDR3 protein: CASSLKVWRDSWPFNSNQPQHF
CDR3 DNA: TGTGCCAGCAGCTTAAAGGTATGGAGAGACTCCTGGCCCTTCAATAGCAATCAGCCCCAGCATTTT

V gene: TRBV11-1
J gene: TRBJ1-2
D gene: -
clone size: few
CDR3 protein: CASSLGATFSYGYTF
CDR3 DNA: TGTGCCAGCAGCTTAGGTGCAACCTTTTCCTATGGCTACACCTTC

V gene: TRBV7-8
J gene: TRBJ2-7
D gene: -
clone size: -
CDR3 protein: CASSLLSLYEQYF
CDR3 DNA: TGTGCCAGCAGCTTATTGAGTCTCTACGAGCAGTACTTC

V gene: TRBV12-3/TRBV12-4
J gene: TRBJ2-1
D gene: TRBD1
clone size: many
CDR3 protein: CASSSGTGGAIDEQFF
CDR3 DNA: TGTGCCAGCAGTTCCGGGACAGGGGGCGCGATCGATGAGCAGTTCTTC

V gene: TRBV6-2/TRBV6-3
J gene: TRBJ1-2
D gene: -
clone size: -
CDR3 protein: CASRFGDYGYTF
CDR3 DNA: TGTGCCAGCAGATTTGGTGACTATGGCTACACCTTC

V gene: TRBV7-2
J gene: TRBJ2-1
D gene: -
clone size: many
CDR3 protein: CASSLELSSYNEQFF
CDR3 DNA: TGTGCCAGCAGCTTAGAGTTAAGCTCCTACAATGAGCAGTTCTTC

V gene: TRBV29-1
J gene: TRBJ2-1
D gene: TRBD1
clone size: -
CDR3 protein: CSVAVWDRRNEQFF
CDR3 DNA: TGCAGCGTTGCGGTCTGGGACAGGAGGAATGAGCAGTTCTTC

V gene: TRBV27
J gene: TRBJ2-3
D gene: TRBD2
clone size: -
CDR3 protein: CASSSPRLATSTDTQYF
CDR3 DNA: TGTGCCAGCAGTTCCCCGAGACTAGCGACTAGCACAGATACGCAGTATTTT

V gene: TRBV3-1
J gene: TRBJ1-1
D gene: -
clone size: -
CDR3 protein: CASGPIQNTEAFF
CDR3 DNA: TGTGCCAGCGGGCCGATTCAGAACACTGAAGCTTTCTTT

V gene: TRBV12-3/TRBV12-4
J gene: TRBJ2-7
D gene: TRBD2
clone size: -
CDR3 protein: CASRPGASGPIYEQYF
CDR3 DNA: TGTGCCAGCAGGCCTGGGGCTAGCGGGCCCATTTACGAGCAGTACTTC

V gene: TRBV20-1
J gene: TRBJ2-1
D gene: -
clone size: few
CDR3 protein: CSAPEGRSREQFF
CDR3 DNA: TGCAGTGCACCGGAGGGCCGAAGTAGAGAGCAGTTCTTC

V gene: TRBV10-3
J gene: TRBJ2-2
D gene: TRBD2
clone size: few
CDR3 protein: CAISVGSGSSNTGELFF
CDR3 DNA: TGTGCCATCAGTGTAGGTAGCGGGAGTTCGAACACCGGGGAGCTGTTTTTT

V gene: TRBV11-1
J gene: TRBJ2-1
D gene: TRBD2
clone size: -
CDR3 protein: CASSLLPGLAGELDEQFF
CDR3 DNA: TGTGCCAGCAGCTTACTTCCGGGACTAGCGGGAGAGTTGGATGAGCAGTTCTTC

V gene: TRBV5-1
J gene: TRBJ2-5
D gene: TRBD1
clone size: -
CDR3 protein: CASRKGAEETQYF
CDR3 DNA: TGCGCCAGCAGGAAGGGGGCCGAAGAGACCCAGTACTTC

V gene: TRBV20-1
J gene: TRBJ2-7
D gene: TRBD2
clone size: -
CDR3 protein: CSFSGSRYEQYF
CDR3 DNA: TGCAGCTTTAGCGGGAGTAGGTACGAGCAGTACTTC

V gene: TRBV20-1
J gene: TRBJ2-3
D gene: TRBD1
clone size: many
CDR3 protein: CSAVRRGPDTQYF
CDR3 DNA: TGCAGTGCTGTCCGCAGGGGGCCAGATACGCAGTATTTT

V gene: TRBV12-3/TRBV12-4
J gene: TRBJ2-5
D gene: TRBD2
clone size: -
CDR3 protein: CASRPRGSGSETQYF
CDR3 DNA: TGTGCCAGCAGACCCCGGGGTAGCGGGAGTGAGACCCAGTACTTC

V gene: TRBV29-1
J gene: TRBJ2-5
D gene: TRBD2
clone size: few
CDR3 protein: CSVGLALTETQYF
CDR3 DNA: TGCAGCGTTGGACTAGCCCTCACAGAGACCCAGTACTTC

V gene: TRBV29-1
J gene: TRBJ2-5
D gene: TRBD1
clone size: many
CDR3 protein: CSVGTGTETQYF
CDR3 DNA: TGCAGCGTCGGGACAGGGACGGAGACCCAGTACTTC

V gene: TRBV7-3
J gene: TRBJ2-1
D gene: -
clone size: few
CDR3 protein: CASSRRTGTDEQFF
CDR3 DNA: TGTGCCAGCAGCCGACGAACCGGGACGGATGAGCAGTTCTTC

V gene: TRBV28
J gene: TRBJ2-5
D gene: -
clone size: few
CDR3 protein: CASSVQRETQYF
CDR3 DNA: TGTGCCAGCTCGGTCCAACGGGAGACCCAGTACTTC

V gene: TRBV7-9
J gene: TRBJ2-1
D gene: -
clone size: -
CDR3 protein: CASSLELVVGREQFF
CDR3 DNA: TGTGCCAGCAGCTTAGAACTAGTCGTAGGGCGTGAGCAGTTCTTC

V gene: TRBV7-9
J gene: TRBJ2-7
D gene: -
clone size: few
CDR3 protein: CASKQSNSYEQYF
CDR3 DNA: TGTGCCAGCAAACAGTCGAACTCCTACGAGCAGTACTTC

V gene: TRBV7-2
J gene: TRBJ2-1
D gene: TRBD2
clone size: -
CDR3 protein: CVSSLARASGHNEQFF
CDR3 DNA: TGTGTCAGCAGCTTAGCTAGGGCTAGCGGCCACAATGAGCAGTTCTTC

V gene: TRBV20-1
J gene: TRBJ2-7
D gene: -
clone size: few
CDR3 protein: CSARDKDWQYF
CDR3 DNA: TGCAGTGCTAGAGATAAGGATTGGCAGTACTTC

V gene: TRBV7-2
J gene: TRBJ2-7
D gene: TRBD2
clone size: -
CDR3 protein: CASSLAISGSSYEQYF
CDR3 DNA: TGTGCCAGCAGCTTAGCTATTAGCGGGAGCTCCTACGAGCAGTACTTC

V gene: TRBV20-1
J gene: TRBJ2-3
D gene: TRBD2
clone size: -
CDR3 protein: CSAILAGAPGGEQYF
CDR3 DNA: TGCAGTGCTATTCTAGCGGGAGCCCCGGGTGGGGAGCAGTATTTT

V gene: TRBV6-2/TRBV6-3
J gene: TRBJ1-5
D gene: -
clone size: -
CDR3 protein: CASSYIQGSNQPQHF
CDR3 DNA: TGTGCCAGCAGTTATATCCAGGGAAGCAATCAGCCCCAGCATTTT

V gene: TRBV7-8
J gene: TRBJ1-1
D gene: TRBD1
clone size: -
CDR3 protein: CASSPEGQGLFMNTEAFF
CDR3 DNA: TGTGCCAGCAGCCCCGAGGGACAGGGACTTTTCATGAACACTGAAGCTTTCTTT

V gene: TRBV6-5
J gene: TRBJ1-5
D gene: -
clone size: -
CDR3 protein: CASSYSKGTNQPQHF
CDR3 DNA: TGTGCCAGCAGTTACTCAAAGGGTACCAATCAGCCCCAGCATTTT

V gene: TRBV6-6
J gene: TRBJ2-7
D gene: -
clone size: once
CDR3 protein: CASSQQGTHEQYF
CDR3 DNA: TGTGCCAGCAGTCAACAGGGTACCCACGAGCAGTACTTC

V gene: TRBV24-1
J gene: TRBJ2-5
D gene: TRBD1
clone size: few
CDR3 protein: CATSDFSGQGETQYF
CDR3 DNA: TGTGCCACCAGTGATTTCTCGGGACAGGGAGAGACCCAGTACTTC

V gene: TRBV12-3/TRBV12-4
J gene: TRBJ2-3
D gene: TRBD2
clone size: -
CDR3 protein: CASSLLGGSSTDTQYF
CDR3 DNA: TGTGCCAGCAGTTTGCTGGGGGGGAGTAGCACAGATACGCAGTATTTT

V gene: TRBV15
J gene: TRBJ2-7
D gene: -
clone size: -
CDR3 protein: CATSRVSFLYEQYF
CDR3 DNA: TGTGCCACCAGCAGAGTAAGTTTTCTCTACGAGCAGTACTTC

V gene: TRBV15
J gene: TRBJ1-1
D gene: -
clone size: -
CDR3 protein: CATSRDSWTQSFF
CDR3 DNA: TGTGCCACCAGCAGAGATAGCTGGACGCAATCTTTCTTT

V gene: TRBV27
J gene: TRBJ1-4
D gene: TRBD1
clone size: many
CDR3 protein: CASSLTGAPNEKLFF
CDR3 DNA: TGTGCCAGCAGCCTAACAGGGGCCCCTAATGAAAAACTGTTTTTT

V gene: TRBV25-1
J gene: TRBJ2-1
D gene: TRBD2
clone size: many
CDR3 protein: CASSEGSGSPDEQFF
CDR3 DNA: TGTGCCAGCAGTGAGGGGAGCGGGAGTCCCGATGAGCAGTTCTTC